One and the same sample provided the 9 T cell receptor beta chains below, sequenced in a study of CD8 T cells in Susac syndrome. The RNA input was about 0.45 to 1 ug, and it was reverse transcribed with random hexamers. TCRdb itself ran the immunoSEQ multiplex PCR reads through MiXCR, one entry per CDR3 protein. The data contain about 130,000 distinct CDR3 sequences, roughly 94% of them singletons. Material for sequencing was CD8+ T cells from PBMCs. Source of these receptors: a human donor with Susac syndrome.

This chain links TRBV6-5 with TRBJ2-2; D not certain. This CDR3 comprises 13 residues. The germline gives CDR1 MNHEY, CDR2 SVGAGI. Trimming removed 0 bases at V and 9 bases at J, with 8 bases between. The CDR3: CASSYSRVRELFF. In nucleotides, the CDR3 is TGTGCCAGCAGTTACTCTCGCGTCAGGGAGCTGTTTTTT.

There are a few counts of this clonotype. The chain carries TRBV12-3 or TRBV12-4 and TRBJ1-1; tentatively, D is TRBD1 (5 bases). Trimming stripped 3 bases from V and 1 base from J, with 6 bases between. This CDR3 is 13 amino acids long. The CDR3 is CASSLQGNTEAFF. CDR3 nucleotides: TGTGCCAGCAGTTTGCAGGGGAACACTGAAGCTTTCTTT.

V gene TRBV11-3 combines with J gene TRBJ2-3; TRBD2 aligns across 9 bases. V was pared by 4 bases and J by 4 bases, with 15 bases of the junction left unmatched. CDR3 length equals 18 residues. Germline V gene sequence: CDR1 SGHNT, CDR2 YENEEA. The CDR3 DNA follows: TGTGCCAGCAGCTCCGATCAGAGCGGGACTAGCATGGCAGATACGCAGTATTTT. Amino acids: CASSSDQSGTSMADTQYF.

The chain joins TRBV13 to TRBJ2-1; D is undetermined. The ends were cut back, 1 base at V and 9 bases at J, with 16 bases in the middle. CDR1 and CDR2 from the germline V gene are PRHDT and FYEKMQ (reference sequence). This CDR3 has 15 amino acids. CDR3 nucleotides: TGTGCCAGCAGCTTAGAGTCCATGAAGGCGCGTGAGCAGTTCTTC. Translating it yields CASSLESMKAREQFF.

This clonotype was observed once. The chain carries TRBV12-3 or TRBV12-4 and TRBJ2-1; TRBD2 aligns across 10 bases. V dropped 7 bases and J dropped 7; count of bases not matched to a gene: 7. The CDR3 extends over 14 amino acids. CDR3: CASNPSGSGNEQFF. The CDR3 coding sequence is TGTGCCAGCAACCCTAGCGGGAGTGGGAATGAGCAGTTCTTC.

V and J are TRBV20-1 and TRBJ1-1; 11 bases line up with TRBD1. V shed 6 bases and J 1 base; nucleotides not matched to a gene: 7. CDR1 DFQATT and CDR2 SNEGSKA come from the germline V gene (reference sequence). The CDR3 consists of 15 residues. CDR3 coding DNA: TGCAGTGCCACCGGGACAGGGGGTAAGAACACTGAAGCTTTCTTT. Residues: CSATGTGGKNTEAFF.

V gene TRBV5-1 combines with J gene TRBJ1-2, with a possible D match to TRBD1 (5 bases). V was pared by 0 bases and J by 3 bases, with 12 bases between. CDR3 size: 15 residues. Germline CDR1 reads SGHRS; CDR2 reads YFSETQ. The chain's CDR3 is CASSLEAGWDYGYTF. In nucleotides, the CDR3 is TGCGCCAGCAGCTTGGAAGCAGGGTGGGACTATGGCTACACCTTC.

The J gene is TRBJ1-2, the V gene TRBV20-1; D perhaps matches TRBD1 (5 bases). This CDR3 contains 13 residues. The germline V gene encodes CDR1 DFQATT and CDR2 SNEGSKA (reference sequence). V was shortened by 7 bases and J by 6 bases, with 18 bases between the two germline ends. The CDR3 protein is CSVVQAVLDGYTF. The CDR3 coding sequence is TGCAGTGTAGTACAGGCCGTCCTTGATGGCTACACCTTC.

The genes are TRBV29-1 and TRBJ1-4; tentative D call: TRBD1 (5 bases). Germline CDR1 and CDR2: SQVTM and ANQGSEA. This CDR3 is 14 amino acids long. Deletions cut 5 bases from V and 9 bases from J, with 19 bases between. DNA of the CDR3: TGCAGCGTTTGGGACGGCGCCCCAGGGAAAAAACTGTTTTTT. Protein sequence: CSVWDGAPGKKLFF. The full variable domain, completed using reference TRBV29-1 and TRBJ1-4, is SAVISQKPSRDICQRGTSLTIQCQVDSQVTMMFWYRQQPGQSLTLIATANQGSEATYESGFVIDKFPISRPNLTFSTLTVSNMSPEDSSIYLCSVWDGAPGKKLFFGSGTQLSVL.